The 13 T cell receptor beta chains reported below all come from one sample, sequenced in a study of cytomegalovirus exposure and HLA in healthy donors. Primers included in the PCR were 60 Vbeta and 13 Jbeta primers. Clones were sequenced by immunoSEQ multiplex PCR, and TCRdb holds only the in-frame ones, with some missing. The sample has 150,000 to 200,000 clones; over 65% are singletons. Input material: PBMCs. These receptor sequences come from a woman aged 40 to 49 in good health and CMV-seronegative.

The rearrangement links TRBV18 to TRBJ1-4; 9 nucleotides agree with TRBD1. The CDR3 has 18 amino acids. The germline V gene has CDR1 KGHSH and CDR2 LQKENI. Trimming removed 5 bases from V and 8 bases from J; junction bases left unmatched: 18. CDR3 nucleotide sequence: TGTGCCAGCTCAAAGGCTTTCACGGACAGGGGTACGGCGGAAAAACTGTTTTTT. It is translated as CASSKAFTDRGTAEKLFF.

The CDR3 coding sequence is TGTGCCAGCAGCTCTAACAGGGGGGCGAATGGCTACACCTTC. It encodes CASSSNRGANGYTF. This chain uses TRBV7-8 with TRBJ1-2; TRBD1 matches 8 bases. Germline V gene lookup returns CDR1 SGHVS and CDR2 FQNEAQ. The CDR3 has 14 residues. J lost 6 bases, V lost 4 bases, and 7 bases had no gene match. Variable domain in full (rest from reference TRBV7-8 and TRBJ1-2): GAGVSQSPRYKVAKRGQDVALRCDPISGHVSLFWYQQALGQGPEFLTYFQNEAQLDKSGLPSDRFFAERPEGSVSTLKIQRTQQEDSAVYLCASSSNRGANGYTFGSGTRLTVV.

The V and J genes are TRBV28 and TRBJ2-1, with TRBD2 identical over 10 bases. The CDR3 loop spans 18 amino acids. Losses at the gene ends were 3 bases for V and 2 bases for J; bases not matched to a gene: 10. The germline V gene encodes CDR1 MDHEN and CDR2 SYDVKM. In DNA, the CDR3 is TGTGCCAGCAGTTTCCGCTCCATTAGCGGGGGGACCTACAATGAGCAGTTCTTC. Protein sequence: CASSFRSISGGTYNEQFF.

CDR3 loop: CASSPQTGSPSEQYF. CDR3 nucleotide sequence: TGTGCCAGCAGCCCCCAGACAGGGAGCCCTTCCGAGCAGTACTTC. This sequence joins TRBV7-3 and TRBJ2-7, with 7 nucleotides matching TRBD1. CDR1 and CDR2 from the germline V gene are SGHTA and FQGTGA. The CDR3 extends over 15 amino acids. The V gene end was trimmed by 5 bases and the J gene end by 6 bases; junction bases not matched to a gene: 13.

The chain combines TRBV20-1 with TRBJ2-1, with TRBD1 as a possible D gene (6 bases). The CDR3 length is 11 residues. Germline assignment: CDR1 DFQATT and CDR2 SNEGSKA (reference sequence). V was clipped by 5 bases and J by 15 bases, with 17 bases between them. The CDR3 DNA sequence: TGCAGTGCTTTGCGACAGGCTTCGTGGTTCTTC. Its protein is CSALRQASWFF.

The chain uses TRBV11-2 and TRBJ2-1; weak D call: TRBD2 (6 bases). CDR3 length equals 16 residues. The V end was cut by 5 bases, the J end by 7 bases, with 21 bases between. CDR1 is SGHAT and CDR2 is FQNNGV in the germline V gene. CDR3: CASSPTEGLGRNEQFF. As DNA, the CDR3 is TGTGCCAGCAGCCCCACGGAGGGGCTTGGTCGTAATGAGCAGTTCTTC.

This clone was seen more than once but under ten times. V and J are TRBV7-2 and TRBJ1-1; 10 nucleotides line up with TRBD1. The V segment lost 5 bases and the J segment 1 base; nucleotides outside the gene matches: 7. Germline CDR1 SGHTA, CDR2 FQGNSA. This CDR3 spans 16 amino acids. CDR3 loop: CASSPGQGRGNTEAFF. In nucleotides, the CDR3 is TGTGCCAGCAGCCCGGGACAGGGGAGAGGGAACACTGAAGCTTTCTTT. The entire variable domain, with the rest obtained from reference TRBV7-2 and TRBJ1-1, is as follows: GAGVSQSPSNKVTEKGKDVELRCDPISGHTALYWYRQSLGQGLEFLIYFQGNSAPDKSGLPSDRFSAERTGGSVSTLTIQRTQQEDSAVYLCASSPGQGRGNTEAFFGQGTRLTVV.

CDR3 amino acids: CASSPQGGNEQFF. CDR3 DNA sequence: TGTGCCAGCAGCCCACAGGGGGGGAATGAGCAGTTCTTC. The V call is TRBV5-4, the J call TRBJ2-1; perhaps TRBD1 as D (8 bases). The CDR3 has 13 amino acids. Trimming removed 4 bases from V and 7 bases from J, with 12 bases in between. CDR1 and CDR2 from the germline V gene are SGHNT and YYREEE (reference sequence).

This sequence joins TRBV2 and TRBJ2-1; TRBD2 aligns across 16 bases. The CDR3 is 18 residues long. Trimming took 2 bases from V and 8 from J; bases not matched to a gene: 9. From germline, CDR1 is SNHLY and CDR2 FYNNEI. CDR3 in amino acids: CASSELMGLAGGYDEQFF. The CDR3 DNA follows: TGTGCCAGCAGTGAACTGATGGGACTAGCGGGGGGGTACGATGAGCAGTTCTTC. The full variable domain, with the rest looked up from reference TRBV2 and TRBJ2-1, is EPEVTQTPSHQVTQMGQEVILRCVPISNHLYFYWYRQILGQKVEFLVSFYNNEISEKSEIFDDQFSVERPDGSNFTLKIRSTKLEDSAMYFCASSELMGLAGGYDEQFFGPGTRLTVL.

The V and J genes are TRBV6-1 and TRBJ1-2; 7 nucleotides agree with TRBD1. This CDR3 region has 13 residues. Germline loops: CDR1 MNHNS, CDR2 SASEGT. V shed 4 bases, J shed 8 bases, and the junction held 7 bases outside the gene matches. CDR3 region: CASSGRQGLGYTF. CDR3 coding DNA: TGTGCCAGCAGTGGACGACAGGGATTGGGCTACACCTTC.

V usage is TRBV10-1 and J usage is TRBJ1-1; D remains unclear. CDR1 WNHNN and CDR2 SYGVQD come from the germline V gene (reference sequence). V lost 4 bases to trimming and J lost 0 bases, with 6 bases between them. The CDR3 totals 13 residues. The CDR3 sequence: CASSVSLNTEAFF. The CDR3 nucleotides are TGCGCCAGCAGTGTATCGTTGAACACTGAAGCTTTCTTT.

The chain links TRBV27 to TRBJ1-1; 9 nucleotides agree with TRBD1. This CDR3 has 13 residues. The junction had 4 bases not matched to a gene; V was cut back by 6 bases and J by 5 bases. The germline V gene has CDR1 MNHEY and CDR2 SMNVEV (reference sequence). The CDR3 region has the DNA TGTGCCAGCAGCTGGGACAGGGAAACTGAAGCTTTCTTT. As protein: CASSWDRETEAFF.

The chain is built from TRBV4-1 and TRBJ1-1; 10 positions agree with TRBD1. This CDR3 comprises 14 residues. V shed 6 bases and J 1 base; nucleotides not matched to a gene: 2. Germline CDR1 and CDR2: MGHRA and YSYEKL. CDR3: CASRGDRGNTEAFF. The CDR3 coding sequence is TGCGCCAGCAGGGGGGACAGGGGGAACACTGAAGCTTTCTTT.